The source of this TCR beta chain is a study of T cell repertoires in cytomegalovirus infection. Whole-study context: Public TCR beta signatures marked donors with CMV infection and the matching HLA.

On this clonotype itself: Antigen specificity is unknown.

Trimming removed 1 base from V and 0 bases from J, with 9 bases in between. CDR1 and CDR2 (germline): SGHTA, FQGNSA. The CDR3 runs to 15 residues. TCRdb re-derived calls from the reads in MiXCR, one entry per CDR3 protein. The table lists a few hundred thousand distinct CDR3 sequences, 17% of them singletons. Study observations and caveats: CMV carriers with the relevant HLA were identified by cumulative public TCR beta family frequency. In two of eight donors, the top clonotype was HLA-C-restricted CMV-specific.

V gene TRBV7-2 combines with J gene TRBJ1-1; D is unresolved. The clonotype comes from a human donor in good health (CMV status not recorded). Some clones in this sample may be carry-over from other donors' samples. Sequencing used CD8+ T cells from PBMCs. The CDR3 loop is CASSLVAGLNTEAFF. The CDR3 DNA follows: TGTGCCAGCAGCTTAGTTGCGGGGTTGAACACTGAAGCTTTCTTT.